This T cell receptor beta chain stems from a study of cytomegalovirus exposure and HLA in healthy donors. PCR amplification relied on 60 Vbeta primers (plus 13 Jbeta primers). Assay: immunoSEQ multiplex PCR; the TCRdb copy retains only in-frame clones and omits some. The sample records about 160,000 clones, over 80% being singletons. CDR1 and CDR2 from the germline V gene are GTSNPN and SVGIG (reference sequence). The CDR3 consists of 17 residues. Trimming removed 2 bases from V and 3 bases from J; junction bases left unmatched: 15. The source material was PBMCs. The TCR comes from a boy aged 2 to 9 in good health and CMV-seronegative. The chain couples TRBV30 to TRBJ1-2; 7 bases match TRBD1. The CDR3, as DNA: TGTGCCTGGAGTAGGAACAGGGGTAGCGAGCAGCACTATGGCTACACCTTC. Translated, it gives CAWSRNRGSEQHYGYTF.